What follows is one TCR beta chain and its context. Its antigen is undetermined. The entry originates in a study of OX40 agonist ivuxolimab in advanced cancers. Overall study results and limits: Average numbers of expanded clones were greater in CD8+ T cells than in CD4+. Some nonresponders additionally presented with little normalized T-cell clonal expansion.

Profiling relied on immunoSEQ multiplex PCR, and the TCRdb table lists in-frame clones only, not all of them. This sample carries some 70,000 clones, around 90% of them seen once, and the ten largest clones take about 0.95%. The germline V and J ends were trimmed by 3 bases and 4 bases, with 17 bases remaining between them. There are 16 residues in the CDR3. In germline, CDR1 is SGDLS, CDR2 YYNGEE. The clonotype comes from an adult with an advanced solid tumor such as melanoma, head and neck, liver or kidney cancer. V gene TRBV9 combines with J gene TRBJ2-1; D possibly uses TRBD1 or TRBD2 (5 bases each). Sequencing used CD4+ or CD8+ T cells sorted from blood, obtained in a trial of the OX40 agonist ivuxolimab. The chain's CDR3 is CASSGTGTKNYNEQFF. For the CDR3, the DNA is TGTGCCAGCAGCGGAACCGGGACGAAAAATTACAATGAGCAGTTCTTC.